This TCR beta chain was found in a study of PD-1 blockade in classical Hodgkin lymphoma. Profiling relied on immunoSEQ multiplex PCR, and the TCRdb table lists in-frame clones only, not all of them. The sample consists of roughly 23,000 clones, 89% of them appearing once. The CDR3 contains 15 residues. From germline, CDR1 is SGHAT and CDR2 FQNNGV. V lost 8 bases and J 4 bases, leaving 19 bases between the germline ends. Study-level points and caveats: It was reported that newly diagnosed patients had less baseline TCR diversity than healthy donors. What drove the repertoire differences, possibly disease activity or prior therapy, has not been defined.

Turning to this clone: Antigen unknown.

The time point: newly diagnosed, previously untreated cHL patient sample. Using magnetic negative selection, the CD4+ T cells were separated out of thawed PBMCs. Specimen: CD4+ T cells from blood. V gene TRBV11-2 combines with J gene TRBJ2-3, with D possibly matching TRBD1 (7 bases). The clonotype originates from a human donor with classical Hodgkin lymphoma. The CDR3 here is CASDPRGTAADTQYF. The CDR3 bases are TGTGCCAGCGACCCCCGGGGGACAGCCGCAGATACGCAGTATTTT.